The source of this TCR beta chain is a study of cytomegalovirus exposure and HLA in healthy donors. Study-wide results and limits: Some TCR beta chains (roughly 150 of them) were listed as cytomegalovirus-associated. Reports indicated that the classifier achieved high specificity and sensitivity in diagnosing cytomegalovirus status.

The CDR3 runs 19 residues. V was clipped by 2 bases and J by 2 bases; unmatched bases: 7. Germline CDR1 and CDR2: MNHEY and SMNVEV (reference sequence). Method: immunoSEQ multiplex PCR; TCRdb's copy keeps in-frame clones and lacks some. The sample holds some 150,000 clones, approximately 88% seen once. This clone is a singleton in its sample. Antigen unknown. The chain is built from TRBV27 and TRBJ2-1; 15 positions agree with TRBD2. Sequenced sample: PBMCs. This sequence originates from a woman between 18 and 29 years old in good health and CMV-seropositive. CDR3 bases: TGTGCCAGCAGTTTACGCGTCGGACTAGCGGGAGGGCCCTACAATGAGCAGTTCTTC. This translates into CASSLRVGLAGGPYNEQFF.